The 16 T cell receptor beta chains below all came from one sample that was sequenced in a study of blood T cell repertoires in COVID-19. Repertoires were generated with immunoSEQ multiplex PCR, while TCRdb's copy carries only in-frame clones and drops some. The table lists hundreds of thousands of clones, 85% to 90% of them singletons. The sequencing input was peripheral blood. The receptors originated from a woman aged 45-65 years with COVID-19, enrolled during active disease.

This sequence joins TRBV6-1 and TRBJ2-7, with D possibly TRBD1 on 5 matching bases. Germline loops: CDR1 MNHNS, CDR2 SASEGT. V dropped 1 base and J dropped 9 bases, with 16 bases sitting between them. This CDR3 has 14 amino acids. The CDR3 is CASSEVLDTLGQYF. DNA for the CDR3: TGTGCCAGCAGTGAAGTGCTGGACACCTTGGGGCAGTACTTC.

The chain links TRBV9 to TRBJ2-7, with TRBD1 matching 10 bases. V trimming: 3 bases; J trimming: 2 bases; junction bases outside the gene matches: 5. The length of the CDR3 is 15 residues. The germline V gene has CDR1 SGDLS and CDR2 YYNGEE. For the CDR3, the DNA is TGTGCCAGCAGCGCCCGGGGGACAGGGGCCTACGAGCAGTACTTC. Protein: CASSARGTGAYEQYF. Filled out from reference TRBV9 and TRBJ2-7, the complete variable domain reads DSGVTQTPKHLITATGQRVTLRCSPRSGDLSVYWYQQSLDQGLQFLIQYYNGEERAKGNILERFSAQQFPDLHSELNLSSLELGDSALYFCASSARGTGAYEQYFGPGTRLTVT.

The chain is built from TRBV25-1 and TRBJ2-1; perhaps TRBD1 as D (6 bases). The CDR3 sequence is 16 residues long. Between the trimmed V and J ends, which lost 5 bases and 2 bases, there was a span of 16 bases. CDR1 MGHDK and CDR2 SYGVNS come from the germline V gene. The CDR3 loop is CASSSTRRGPYNEQFF. CDR3 sequence (DNA): TGTGCCAGCAGTTCAACTCGCAGGGGTCCCTACAATGAGCAGTTCTTC.

In DNA, the CDR3 is TGTGCCTGGAGTGCGGGACTAGCGGGGGGCTGGTTCTTC. Amino acids: CAWSAGLAGGWFF. This sequence joins TRBV30 and TRBJ2-1, with 15 bases identical to TRBD2. In germline, CDR1 is GTSNPN, CDR2 SVGIG (reference sequence). This CDR3 has 13 amino acids. The V and J ends lost 1 base and 15 bases, in that order; junction bases with no gene match: 4.

The genes are TRBV28 and TRBJ2-7, with D possibly TRBD2 on 5 matching bases. Trimming pared 5 bases from V and 2 bases from J, leaving 13 bases between. The CDR3 contains 14 residues. Germline assignment: CDR1 MDHEN and CDR2 SYDVKM. The CDR3 spells CASSRLADPYEQYF. The CDR3 DNA sequence: TGTGCCAGCAGTCGGCTAGCTGATCCCTACGAGCAGTACTTC.

V gene TRBV9 combines with J gene TRBJ1-1, with TRBD1 matching over 8 bases. Germline values: CDR1 SGDLS, CDR2 YYNGEE. V shed 3 bases and J 4 bases; nucleotides not matched to a gene: 8. The CDR3 spans 15 residues. For the CDR3, the DNA is TGTGCCAGCAGCGGACTCAGGGGGCACGGCACTGAAGCTTTCTTT. Translation: CASSGLRGHGTEAFF. The whole variable domain, filled in from reference TRBV9 and TRBJ1-1, reads DSGVTQTPKHLITATGQRVTLRCSPRSGDLSVYWYQQSLDQGLQFLIQYYNGEERAKGNILERFSAQQFPDLHSELNLSSLELGDSALYFCASSGLRGHGTEAFFGQGTRLTVV.

The rearrangement joins TRBV5-1 to TRBJ1-2; 7 nucleotides align to TRBD1. Looked up from germline, CDR1 is SGHRS and CDR2 is YFSETQ. After removal of 5 bases from V and 3 bases from J, the junction contained 4 bases not matched to a gene. CDR3 length: 13 amino acids. For the CDR3, the DNA is TGCGCCAGCAGGGAAGGGACAGACTATGGCTACACCTTC. Translated: CASREGTDYGYTF.

This chain links TRBV12-3 or TRBV12-4 with TRBJ2-4; D unresolved. CDR3 size: 11 residues. V dropped 1 base and J dropped 8 bases, with 3 bases sitting between them. CDR3 bases: TGTGCCAGCAGTTTAGGCGACATTCAGTACTTC. Translated, it gives CASSLGDIQYF.

CDR3 amino acids: CASSIASGQGNYGYTF. The CDR3 DNA follows: TGTGCCAGTAGTATAGCCTCGGGACAGGGGAATTATGGCTACACCTTC. The rearrangement joins TRBV19 to TRBJ1-2; TRBD1 agrees at 10 bases. V was pared by 1 base and J by 5 bases, with 7 bases of the junction left unmatched. This CDR3 has 16 residues. Germline V gives CDR1 LNHDA, CDR2 SQIVND (reference sequence).

The chain couples TRBV30 to TRBJ1-1; 9 bases match TRBD1. The CDR3 runs 15 residues. Germline V gene lookup returns CDR1 GTSNPN and CDR2 SVGIG (reference sequence). The trim removed 1 base at V and 3 bases at J, leaving 6 bases unmatched. Here the CDR3 reads CAWSGDREADTEAFF. CDR3 in DNA: TGTGCCTGGAGTGGGGACAGGGAGGCGGACACTGAAGCTTTCTTT.

V and J are TRBV7-2 and TRBJ1-5; maybe TRBD1 (6 bases). This CDR3 is 16 amino acids long. Germline lookup yields CDR1 SGHTA and CDR2 FQGNSA. The germline V and J ends were trimmed by 5 bases and 4 bases, with 18 bases remaining between them. The CDR3 DNA reads as TGTGCCAGCAGCCCCCGTGCGGGGGCCCCTAATCAGCCCCAGCATTTT. Translated, it gives CASSPRAGAPNQPQHF. The full variable domain, in which reference TRBV7-2 and TRBJ1-5 provide the parts outside the CDR3, is GAGVSQSPSNKVTEKGKDVELRCDPISGHTALYWYRQSLGQGLEFLIYFQGNSAPDKSGLPSDRFSAERTGGSVSTLTIQRTQQEDSAVYLCASSPRAGAPNQPQHFGDGTRLSIL.

The genes are TRBV12-5 and TRBJ2-1; D is uncertain. CDR1 and CDR2 from the germline V gene are LGHNT and FRNRAP. Trimming shortened V by 2 bases and J by 7 bases, and 9 bases separated the two germline ends. The CDR3 contains 13 residues. In DNA form, the CDR3 reads TGTGCTAGTGGTTTGACCCTGAGTAATGAGCAGTTCTTC. Its translation is CASGLTLSNEQFF.

V is TRBV9 and J is TRBJ1-5; a possible D gene is TRBD1 (6 bases). The CDR3 has 13 amino acids. CDR1 is SGDLS and CDR2 is YYNGEE in the germline V gene. The V end was cut by 0 bases, the J end by 7 bases, with 8 bases between. The CDR3 DNA is TGTGCCAGCAGCGTAGAGGGGGACCAGCCCCAGCATTTT. Protein product: CASSVEGDQPQHF.

This chain links TRBV7-2 with TRBJ2-1; D might be TRBD2 (6 bases). The germline V gene encodes CDR1 SGHTA and CDR2 FQGNSA. This CDR3 comprises 15 residues. Trimming took off 4 bases at V and 0 bases at J, with 10 bases between the two ends. This chain's CDR3 is CASSSETSSYNEQFF. In nucleotides, the CDR3 is TGTGCCAGCAGCTCCGAGACTAGCTCCTACAATGAGCAGTTCTTC.

J is TRBJ1-6 and V is TRBV11-2; TRBD1 aligns across 9 bases. The CDR3 is 18 residues long. V lost 0 bases to trimming and J lost 6 bases; unmatched junction nucleotides: 9. Per the germline V gene, CDR1 is SGHAT and CDR2 is FQNNGV. CDR3 residues: CASSLDRGQGSLNSPLHF. The CDR3 bases are TGTGCCAGCAGCTTAGATAGGGGACAGGGTTCCCTTAATTCACCCCTCCACTTT.

This chain uses TRBV21-1 with TRBJ2-3; the D segment call TRBD2 is taken from the table without a DNA check. TRBV21-1 is assigned pseudogene status. The CDR3 covers 15 residues. The CDR3: CASSVSGGKTDTQYF. The CDR3 bases are TGTGCCAGCAGCGTTAGCGGGGGAAAGACAGATACGCAGTATTTT.